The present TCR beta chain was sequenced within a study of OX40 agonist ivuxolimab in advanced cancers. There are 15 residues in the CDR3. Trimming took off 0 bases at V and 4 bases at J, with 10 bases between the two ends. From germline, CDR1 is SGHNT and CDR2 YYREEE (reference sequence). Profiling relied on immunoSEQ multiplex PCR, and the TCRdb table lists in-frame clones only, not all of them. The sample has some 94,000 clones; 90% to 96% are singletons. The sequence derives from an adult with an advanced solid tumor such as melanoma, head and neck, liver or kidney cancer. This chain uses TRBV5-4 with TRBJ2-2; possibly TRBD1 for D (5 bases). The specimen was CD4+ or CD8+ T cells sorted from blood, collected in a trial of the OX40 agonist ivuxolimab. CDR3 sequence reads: CASSLGDSRTGELFF. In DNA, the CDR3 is TGTGCCAGCAGCTTGGGTGACAGCCGCACCGGGGAGCTGTTTTTT.